The 29 T cell receptor beta chains below all came from one sample that was sequenced in a study. From the 5' RACE reads, TCRdb called clonotypes with MiXCR, one entry per CDR3 protein. The sample lists roughly 39,000 distinct CDR3 sequences; 15% to 20% were seen once. Material: naive CD4+ T cells sorted from a lymph node. Subset given: naive CD4+ T cells, CD4+CD45RA+CD25-. These receptors came from a female donor with breast cancer.

This clonotype was seen a handful of times. This chain joins TRBV10-3 and TRBJ2-1; possible D gene TRBD2, 5 bases. The CDR3 spans 13 residues. With 8 bases removed from V and 4 bases from J, the gap between germline ends came to 12 bases. Germline-derived CDR1 and CDR2 are ENHRY and SYGVKD. CDR3 sequence reads: CAIASGPYNEQFF. In DNA, the CDR3 is TGTGCCATCGCCAGCGGTCCTTACAATGAGCAGTTCTTC.

The rearrangement joins TRBV20-1 to TRBJ1-5; D remains ambiguous. There are 14 residues in the CDR3. Germline-derived CDR1 and CDR2 are DFQATT and SNEGSKA (reference sequence). V was trimmed by 7 bases and J by 3 bases, leaving 16 bases between them. CDR3 in DNA: TGCAGTGAAATTCAGATCTCCCTCAATCAGCCCCAGCATTTT. This sequence encodes CSEIQISLNQPQHF.

With regard to this clonotype: Because it lacks the conserved phenylalanine or tryptophan at the end, this CDR3 is likely a read error. The genes are TRBV5-1 and TRBJ1-6; D unresolved. V lost 5 bases and J 7 bases, leaving 13 bases between the germline ends. The CDR3 runs 14 residues. Germline loops: CDR1 SGHRS, CDR2 YFSETQ. The CDR3 DNA reads TGCGCCAGCAGTCGGCTCGACGGGAATTCACCCCTCCACTGT. As protein: CASSRLDGNSPLHC.

This clonotype was seen a few times. The rearrangement links TRBV12-3 or TRBV12-4 to TRBJ1-3; D unclear. The CDR3 runs to 11 residues. V lost 5 bases and J 6 bases, leaving 5 bases between the germline ends. DNA of the CDR3: TGTGCCAGCAGTCCGGCAAACACCATATATTTT. Its translation is CASSPANTIYF.

By sample share, this clonotype is medium-sized. The chain combines TRBV6-2 or TRBV6-3 with TRBJ2-4, with D uncertain. Trimming shortened V by 8 bases and J by 6 bases, and 8 bases separated the two germline ends. The CDR3 sequence is 11 residues long. Germline CDR1 reads MNHEY; CDR2 reads SVGEGT. This CDR3 reads CASGSGNIQYF. For the CDR3, the DNA is TGTGCCAGCGGCTCGGGAAACATTCAGTACTTC.

The chain carries TRBV7-3 and TRBJ2-3, with D perhaps TRBD2 (5 bases). The CDR3 sequence is 14 residues long. Germline lookup yields CDR1 SGHTA and CDR2 FQGTGA. Trimming removed 1 base at V and 4 bases at J, with 9 bases between. The CDR3 protein is CASSLSWRADTQYF. The CDR3 nucleotides read TGTGCCAGCAGCTTAAGCTGGCGGGCAGATACGCAGTATTTT.

The J gene is TRBJ2-7, the V gene TRBV18, with D possibly being TRBD1 (5 bases). Germline V lookup: CDR1 KGHSH, CDR2 LQKENI. Deletions cut 2 bases from V and 0 bases from J, with 8 bases between. The CDR3 sequence is 14 residues long. The CDR3 DNA reads as TGTGCCAGCTCACCAGACAGAATCTCCTACGAGCAGTACTTC. This codes for CASSPDRISYEQYF.

The rearrangement links TRBV7-2 to TRBJ1-5; weak D call: TRBD1 (5 bases). CDR1 SGHTA and CDR2 FQGNSA come from the germline V gene. The CDR3 is made up of 15 amino acids. Trimming took off 4 bases at V and 6 bases at J, with 16 bases between the two ends. CDR3 DNA: TGTGCCAGCAGCTCACAAGCGTCGGACATTCAGCCCCAGCATTTT. Its translation: CASSSQASDIQPQHF.

CDR3 amino acids: CASSLVLAGDDEQFF. CDR3 coding DNA: TGCGCCAGCAGCTTGGTTCTAGCGGGAGATGATGAGCAGTTCTTC. The V and J genes are TRBV5-1 and TRBJ2-1, with 10 bases that match TRBD2. After removal of 0 bases from V and 8 bases from J, the junction contained 5 bases not matched to a gene. The CDR3 runs to 15 residues. Germline V gives CDR1 SGHRS, CDR2 YFSETQ.

In its sample, this clonotype was seen many times. This chain uses TRBV2 with TRBJ1-5; D gene ambiguous. This CDR3 is 14 amino acids long. Germline V gene sequence: CDR1 SNHLY, CDR2 FYNNEI. V lost 3 bases and J lost 5, with 11 bases in between. CDR3 sequence (DNA): TGTGCCAGCAGTGAGATCGGGAGGGATCAGCCCCAGCATTTT. Residues: CASSEIGRDQPQHF.

The chain has TRBV14 and TRBJ1-6, with 7 positions matching TRBD1. The CDR3 covers 17 residues. With 4 bases clipped from V and 0 bases from J, the junction kept 6 bases outside the gene matches. Germline CDR1 and CDR2: SGHDN and FVKESK. Written as DNA, the CDR3 is TGTGCCAGCAGCCTAGGGGACAGCAGCTCCTATAATTCACCCCTCCACTTT. This sequence encodes CASSLGDSSSYNSPLHF.

This clonotype was recorded many times. This chain connects TRBV9 to TRBJ1-1; D is uncertain. CDR1 is SGDLS, CDR2 YYNGEE, per germline. V lost 4 bases to trimming and J lost 2 bases, with 12 bases between them. The CDR3 consists of 14 residues. The CDR3 DNA is TGTGCCAGCAGCCCCGATGGATTTAACACTGAAGCTTTCTTT. This codes for CASSPDGFNTEAFF.

The chain has TRBV7-2 and TRBJ2-1; possible D gene TRBD2, 6 bases. The CDR3 has 13 amino acids. Germline V CDR1 and CDR2: SGHTA, FQGNSA. Trimming removed 4 bases from V and 9 bases from J, with 13 bases in between. CDR3 coding DNA: TGTGCCAGCAGCTCGGACCGGCGGGGTGAGCAGTTCTTC. Translation: CASSSDRRGEQFF.

The chain employs TRBV4-2 and TRBJ2-3, with D possibly TRBD2 on 7 matching bases. The V and J ends lost 4 bases and 4 bases respectively, with 15 bases between them. The V gene's germline CDR1 is LGHNA and CDR2 YNFKEQ. This CDR3 comprises 15 residues. The CDR3 here is CASSPQGEGADTQYF. Written as DNA, the CDR3 is TGTGCCAGCAGCCCCCAAGGGGAGGGGGCAGATACGCAGTATTTT.

There are many counts of this clonotype. This CDR3 is CASSYTLPSTDTQYF. CDR3 nucleotides: TGTGCCAGCAGCTACACCCTACCCAGCACAGATACGCAGTATTTT. This sequence joins TRBV5-5 and TRBJ2-3; D not resolved. With 3 bases removed from V and 0 bases from J, the gap between germline ends came to 11 bases. Germline V gene lookup returns CDR1 SGHKS and CDR2 YYEKEE (reference sequence). CDR3 size: 15 residues.

Details on this clonotype: Its ends do not fully match the called genes, so a read error is possible. The chain links TRBV6-2 or TRBV6-3 to TRBJ2-1, with a tentative D call TRBD2 (6 bases). The CDR3 totals 15 residues. The germline CDR1 and CDR2 sequences are MNHEY and SVGEGT. The DNA for the CDR3 is TGTGCCAACAGTTACCCGGGGGACCCCTACAATGAGCAGTTCTTC. Encoded protein: CANSYPGDPYNEQFF.

This chain connects TRBV6-6 to TRBJ1-5; D is possibly TRBD1 (5 bases). The CDR3 spans 14 residues. Per the germline V gene, CDR1 is MNHNY and CDR2 is SVGAGI (reference sequence). V gave up 6 bases and J gave up 5 bases, with 14 bases separating them. CDR3 sequence reads: CASRPGTAHQPQHF. CDR3 in DNA: TGTGCCAGCAGACCCGGGACGGCTCATCAGCCCCAGCATTTT.

J is TRBJ1-4 and V is TRBV28; 9 nucleotides line up with TRBD1. CDR1 MDHEN and CDR2 SYDVKM come from the germline V gene. The CDR3 contains 14 residues. V lost 5 bases, J lost 7 bases, and 5 bases stayed unmatched. The CDR3 DNA is TGTGCCAGCAGTCAGACAGGGGGGAGTGAAAAACTGTTTTTT. Its protein product is CASSQTGGSEKLFF.

This clonotype was seen more than once but under ten times. V usage is TRBV12-5 and J usage is TRBJ2-5; 8 bases line up with TRBD2. This CDR3 spans 14 amino acids. Germline trimming cut 7 bases from V and 4 bases from J; bases unmatched to any gene: 8. CDR1 and CDR2 from the germline V gene are LGHNT and FRNRAP. The CDR3 is CASAPNRGGETQYF. In nucleotides, the CDR3 is TGTGCTAGTGCCCCAAATCGGGGGGGAGAGACCCAGTACTTC.

This clonotype was seen repeatedly, ten times or more. The CDR3 sequence is CATSRDRGNEKLFF. The CDR3, as DNA: TGTGCCACCAGCAGGGACAGGGGTAATGAAAAACTGTTTTTT. The chain couples TRBV15 to TRBJ1-4, with 9 bases matching TRBD1. Germline V CDR1 and CDR2: LNHNV, YYDKDF (reference sequence). Germline trimming cut 3 bases from V and 4 bases from J; bases unmatched to any gene: 0. CDR3 length: 14 amino acids. Full variable domain (missing parts from reference TRBV15 and TRBJ1-4): DAMVIQNPRYQVTQFGKPVTLSCSQTLNHNVMYWYQQKSSQAPKLLFHYYDKDFNNEADTPDNFQSRRPNTSFCFLDIRSPGLGDTAMYLCATSRDRGNEKLFFGSGTQLSVL.

The chain links TRBV20-1 to TRBJ2-7, with D perhaps TRBD2 (6 bases). The CDR3 is 15 residues long. Trimming shortened V by 4 bases and J by 2 bases, and 18 bases separated the two germline ends. CDR1 is DFQATT and CDR2 is SNEGSKA in the germline V gene (reference sequence). The CDR3 coding sequence is TGCAGTGCTACCCCTTGGACTAAGCGGGCCTACGAGCAGTACTTC. Translated, it gives CSATPWTKRAYEQYF.

This clonotype was seen a handful of times. V is TRBV6-6 and J is TRBJ2-5; weak D call: TRBD2 (5 bases). This CDR3 is built from 14 residues. CDR1 is MNHNY and CDR2 is SVGAGI in the germline V gene (reference sequence). V lost 6 bases, J lost 2 bases, and 13 bases lay in between. The CDR3 spells CASSQSRGQETQYF. CDR3 bases: TGTGCCAGCAGCCAGTCACGAGGGCAAGAGACCCAGTACTTC.

The rearrangement joins TRBV5-5 to TRBJ1-2, with D perhaps TRBD1 (5 bases). The CDR3 is 14 residues long. CDR1 and CDR2 from the germline V gene are SGHKS and YYEKEE (reference sequence). V gave up 0 bases and J gave up 6 bases, with 12 bases separating them. CDR3 DNA sequence: TGTGCCAGCAGCTTGGTGGGGCAGCCCGATGGCTACACCTTC. Translation: CASSLVGQPDGYTF. The full variable domain, its missing parts supplied by reference TRBV5-5 and TRBJ1-2, is DAGVTQSPTHLIKTRGQQVTLRCSPISGHKSVSWYQQVLGQGPQFIFQYYEKEERGRGNFPDRFSARQFPNYSSELNVNALLLGDSALYLCASSLVGQPDGYTFGSGTRLTVV.

The J gene is TRBJ1-2, the V gene TRBV4-2; D is uncertain. There are 13 residues in the CDR3. Germline V CDR1 and CDR2: LGHNA, YNFKEQ. Trimming pared 0 bases from V and 5 bases from J, leaving 7 bases between. The CDR3 nucleotides are TGTGCCAGCAGCCAAGATTTGGCTTATGGCTACACCTTC. Translated: CASSQDLAYGYTF.

The chain carries TRBV11-2 and TRBJ1-4; D possibly corresponds to TRBD1 (6 bases). The CDR3 runs 14 residues. Trimming cost V 3 bases and J 2 bases, with 7 bases left between them. Germline CDR1 SGHAT, CDR2 FQNNGV. The CDR3 nucleotides are TGTGCCAGCAGCTTTACAGGGACTAATGAAAAACTGTTTTTT. Translation: CASSFTGTNEKLFF.

This clonotype was found many times. V is TRBV9 and J is TRBJ1-1; D uncertain. This CDR3 is built from 14 residues. Germline CDR1 and CDR2: SGDLS and YYNGEE. Between the trimmed V and J ends, which lost 3 bases and 4 bases, there was a span of 13 bases. The CDR3 region has the DNA TGTGCCAGCAGCGCTGGGGTATCTATCACTGAAGCTTTCTTT. This gives the protein CASSAGVSITEAFF.

CDR3 bases: TGCGCCAGCAGCTTGGCCTCGGTGAACACTGAAGCTTTCTTT. Protein product: CASSLASVNTEAFF. V usage is TRBV5-1 and J usage is TRBJ1-1; no definite D call. The CDR3 has 14 residues. V lost 0 bases and J 0 bases, leaving 6 bases between the germline ends. CDR1 is SGHRS and CDR2 is YFSETQ in the germline V gene.

In DNA form, the CDR3 reads TGCGCCAGCAGCTTGGGGGACAACGGAAACACCATATATTTT. It yields the protein CASSLGDNGNTIYF. The J gene is TRBJ1-3, the V gene TRBV5-1; perhaps TRBD1 as D (6 bases). Germline V gene data show CDR1 as SGHRS and CDR2 as YFSETQ. The CDR3 length is 14 residues. V dropped 0 bases and J dropped 4 bases, with 8 bases sitting between them.

The sample holds a few counts of this clonotype. This chain links TRBV7-9 with TRBJ2-1; 10 bases map to TRBD2. Germline V gene data show CDR1 as SEHNR and CDR2 as FQNEAQ (reference sequence). J was trimmed by 5 bases and V by 0 bases; bases with no gene match: 4. The CDR3 contains 16 residues. Written as DNA, the CDR3 is TGTGCCAGCAGCTTAGCGCTAGCGGGAGCTCACAATGAGCAGTTCTTC. Translating gives CASSLALAGAHNEQFF.